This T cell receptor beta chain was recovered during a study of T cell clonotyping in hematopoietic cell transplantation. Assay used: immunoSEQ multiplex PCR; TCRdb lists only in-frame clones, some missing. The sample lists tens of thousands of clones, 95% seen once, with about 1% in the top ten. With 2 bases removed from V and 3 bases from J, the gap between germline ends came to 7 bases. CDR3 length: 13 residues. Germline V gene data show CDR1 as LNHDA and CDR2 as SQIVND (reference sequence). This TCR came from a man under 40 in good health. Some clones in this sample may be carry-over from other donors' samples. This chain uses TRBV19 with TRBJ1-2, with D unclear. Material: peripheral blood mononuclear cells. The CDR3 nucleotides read TGTGCCAGTAGTATAAACACGGACTATGGCTACACCTTC. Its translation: CASSINTDYGYTF.